These 5 T cell receptor beta chains were sequenced from one sample in a study of OX40 agonist ivuxolimab in advanced cancers. TCRdb keeps only in-frame clones here, not all; method: immunoSEQ multiplex PCR. The sample gives tens of thousands of clones, roughly four fifths of which show up once; 2% to 2.5% is in the top ten. The sequenced sample was CD4+ or CD8+ T cells sorted from blood, obtained in a trial of the OX40 agonist ivuxolimab. These receptors originate from an adult with an advanced solid tumor such as melanoma, head and neck, liver or kidney cancer.

The gene calls are TRBV7-3 and TRBJ2-1, with 10 nucleotides matching TRBD2. The CDR3 totals 15 residues. The V gene end was trimmed by 3 bases and the J gene end by 5 bases; junction bases not matched to a gene: 4. The germline V gene has CDR1 SGHTA and CDR2 FQGTGA. CDR3 sequence (DNA): TGTGCCAGCAGCTTGAGCGGGAGGGCCGACAATGAGCAGTTCTTC. Amino acid sequence: CASSLSGRADNEQFF.

V and J are TRBV27 and TRBJ1-5; D is ambiguous. The CDR3 loop spans 14 amino acids. CDR1 and CDR2 (germline): MNHEY, SMNVEV (reference sequence). Trimming cost V 4 bases and J 4 bases, with 11 bases left between them. CDR3 sequence (DNA): TGTGCCAGCAGTTCGGCAATGGGGAATCAGCCCCAGCATTTT. Amino acid sequence: CASSSAMGNQPQHF.

The CDR3 nucleotides are TGTGCCAGCAGCCGAACCCCTATCGTAGGAGAGCAGTACTTC. It yields the protein CASSRTPIVGEQYF. The chain has TRBV6-5 and TRBJ2-7, with D unresolved. CDR3 length: 14 residues. Trimming shortened V by 6 bases and J by 7 bases, and 19 bases separated the two germline ends. Germline V gene sequence: CDR1 MNHEY, CDR2 SVGAGI.

This chain connects TRBV4-2 to TRBJ2-2, with D possibly TRBD2 on 7 matching bases. V lost 1 base to trimming and J lost 3 bases, with 9 bases between them. The CDR3 contains 15 residues. Germline V lookup: CDR1 LGHNA, CDR2 YNFKEQ. The CDR3 spells CASSQAGGDTGELFF. The CDR3 bases are TGTGCCAGCAGCCAAGCGGGGGGCGACACCGGGGAGCTGTTTTTT.

The genes are TRBV4-1 and TRBJ1-3; maybe TRBD1 (5 bases). V was clipped by 4 bases and J by 0 bases, with 16 bases between them. Per the germline V gene, CDR1 is MGHRA and CDR2 is YSYEKL. The CDR3 has 17 amino acids. The CDR3 coding sequence is TGCGCCAGCAGCCCGGACACCGGGACCATCTCTGGAAACACCATATATTTT. Translating gives CASSPDTGTISGNTIYF.